This TCR beta chain was found in a study of a mutant IDH1 vaccine in newly diagnosed glioma. The protocol was immunoSEQ multiplex PCR, while the TCRdb copy is restricted to in-frame clones and leaves out a portion. The sample records some 30,000 clones, 88% being singletons. Per germline, CDR1 SQVTM and CDR2 ANQGSEA. Trimming took 6 bases from V and 6 from J, leaving 12 bases between them. This CDR3 spans 11 amino acids. As to time point: week 23, last vaccination. It was 300 ug of mutant IDH1 20-mer peptide that made up each vaccine dose, given with topical imiquimod. To note about this clone: Its specificity is unknown.

The chain combines TRBV29-1 with TRBJ2-7; D might be TRBD1 (6 bases). This clonotype was sampled from a man aged 35-49 years with glioma. The starting material was PBMCs, obtained from a glioma patient whose treatment included an IDH1 peptide vaccine. The CDR3 coding sequence is TGCAGCGTGCTCTCAGGGGCCGAGCAGTACTTC. This encodes CSVLSGAEQYF.